A single sample is the source of the 5 T cell receptor beta chains below, sequenced in a study of blood T cell repertoires in COVID-19. The protocol was immunoSEQ multiplex PCR, while the TCRdb copy is restricted to in-frame clones and leaves out a portion. The profile shows fewer than 200,000 clones, about four fifths of them singletons. The source material was peripheral blood. These receptor sequences come from a woman in her forties with COVID-19, enrolled during active disease.

The rearrangement uses TRBV30 and TRBJ1-1; TRBD1 agrees at 8 bases. The CDR3 spans 13 residues. The germline CDR1 and CDR2 sequences are GTSNPN and SVGIG (reference sequence). Trimming took 2 bases from V and 8 from J; bases not matched to a gene: 7. CDR3 nucleotides: TGTGCCTGGAGTTCAAACAGGGGGAGGGAAGCTTTCTTT. Protein sequence: CAWSSNRGREAFF.

V is TRBV3-1 (or the pseudogene TRBV3-2) and J is TRBJ2-7; 10 bases map to TRBD1. The CDR3 covers 18 residues. The germline V gene has CDR1 LGHDT and CDR2 YNNKEL (reference sequence). The V gene end was trimmed by 5 bases and the J gene end by 4 bases; junction bases not matched to a gene: 17. The CDR3: CASSSRDRGLPTRYEQYF. For the CDR3, the DNA is TGTGCCAGCAGCTCCCGGGACAGGGGCCTCCCAACTAGGTACGAGCAGTACTTC.

This sequence joins TRBV19 and TRBJ1-1; 8 bases line up with TRBD1. V lost 6 bases and J lost 5; bases outside the gene matches: 8. CDR1 and CDR2 from the germline V gene are LNHDA and SQIVND (reference sequence). The CDR3 has 14 amino acids. CDR3 sequence (DNA): TGTGCCAGTAGCGCGGGACAGGCTGGTACTGAAGCTTTCTTT. Translated: CASSAGQAGTEAFF.

The chain joins TRBV19 to TRBJ2-5; 10 nucleotides align to TRBD1. J lost 3 bases, V lost 3 bases, and 4 bases had no gene match. In germline, CDR1 is LNHDA, CDR2 SQIVND (reference sequence). The CDR3 has 15 amino acids. Here the CDR3 DNA reads TGTGCCAGTAGTATCCGGGGACAGGGGAAAGAGACCCAGTACTTC. It codes for CASSIRGQGKETQYF.

This clone has just one count. The chain is built from TRBV28 and TRBJ2-1; possibly TRBD1 for D (6 bases). The germline V and J ends were trimmed by 4 bases and 9 bases, with 19 bases remaining between them. The germline gives CDR1 MDHEN, CDR2 SYDVKM. The CDR3 sequence is 15 residues long. CDR3 sequence reads: CASSSTGQPRGEQFF. CDR3 DNA sequence: TGTGCCAGCAGTTCCACCGGACAGCCCAGGGGTGAGCAGTTCTTC. Complete variable domain (other parts from reference TRBV28 and TRBJ2-1): DVKVTQSSRYLVKRTGEKVFLECVQDMDHENMFWYRQDPGLGLRLIYFSYDVKMKEKGDIPEGYSVSREKKERFSLILESASTNQTSMYLCASSSTGQPRGEQFFGPGTRLTVL.